This is a list of T cell receptor beta chains from one sample in a study of blood T cell repertoires in COVID-19. This table comes from immunoSEQ multiplex PCR, and its TCRdb copy is limited to in-frame clones, with some not included. The sample records about 220,000 clones, around four fifths being singletons. Sequenced input: peripheral blood. These TCRs come from a man aged 25-45 years with active or convalescent COVID-19. CDR3s include the opening cysteine and the closing phenylalanine or tryptophan. The order of the fields is J gene, D gene, CDR3 length, clone size, V gene, CDR3 protein, CDR3 DNA. The D gene is left open where the match is weak. Part of the rows lack a size; the others show once, few, many or a class for expanded clones.

J gene: TRBJ1-6; D gene: .; CDR3 length: 15; clone size: .; V gene: TRBV5-4; CDR3 protein: CASSLDQGYNSPLHF; CDR3 DNA: TGTGCCAGCAGCTTGGATCAGGGGTATAATTCACCCCTCCACTTT
J gene: TRBJ1-5; D gene: .; CDR3 length: 12; clone size: .; V gene: TRBV5-6; CDR3 protein: CASSSGGQPQHF; CDR3 DNA: TGTGCCAGCAGCTCCGGGGGTCAACCCCAGCATTTT
J gene: TRBJ2-3; D gene: TRBD2; CDR3 length: 17; clone size: .; V gene: TRBV5-4; CDR3 protein: CASSGLAGGPATDTQYF; CDR3 DNA: TGTGCCAGCTCGGGACTAGCGGGAGGGCCGGCGACAGATACGCAGTATTTT
J gene: TRBJ2-2; D gene: .; CDR3 length: 12; clone size: .; V gene: TRBV6-2/TRBV6-3; CDR3 protein: CASSFPTGELFF; CDR3 DNA: TGTGCCAGCAGTTTCCCAACCGGGGAGCTGTTTTTT
J gene: TRBJ1-1; D gene: .; CDR3 length: 14; clone size: .; V gene: TRBV5-5; CDR3 protein: CASSLRAGVAEAFF; CDR3 DNA: TGTGCCAGCAGCTTACGCGCGGGGGTAGCTGAAGCTTTCTTT
J gene: TRBJ2-7; D gene: .; CDR3 length: 13; clone size: once; V gene: TRBV28; CDR3 protein: CASSLPDTYEQYF; CDR3 DNA: TGTGCCAGCAGTTTACCCGACACTTACGAGCAGTACTTC
J gene: TRBJ1-1; D gene: .; CDR3 length: 14; clone size: .; V gene: TRBV19; CDR3 protein: CASSMTRTNTEAFF; CDR3 DNA: TGTGCCAGTAGTATGACACGTACGAACACTGAAGCTTTCTTT
J gene: TRBJ2-7; D gene: TRBD2; CDR3 length: 14; clone size: .; V gene: TRBV10-3; CDR3 protein: CAISGERGVPEQYF; CDR3 DNA: TGTGCCATCAGTGGGGAGCGGGGGGTACCCGAGCAGTACTTC
J gene: TRBJ1-5; D gene: .; CDR3 length: 13; clone size: .; V gene: TRBV9; CDR3 protein: CASSTTGNQPQHF; CDR3 DNA: TGTGCCAGCAGCACGACAGGCAATCAGCCCCAGCATTTT
J gene: TRBJ1-6; D gene: TRBD1; CDR3 length: 16; clone size: .; V gene: TRBV6-5; CDR3 protein: CASSYSSAGGESPLHF; CDR3 DNA: TGTGCCAGCAGTTACTCCTCTGCAGGGGGTGAGTCACCCCTCCACTTT
J gene: TRBJ2-1; D gene: .; CDR3 length: 15; clone size: once; V gene: TRBV7-2; CDR3 protein: CASRWRGGYQNEQFF; CDR3 DNA: TGTGCCAGCAGGTGGAGGGGAGGATATCAGAATGAGCAGTTCTTC
J gene: TRBJ1-1; D gene: .; CDR3 length: 13; clone size: .; V gene: TRBV16; CDR3 protein: CASKRSFEVEAFF; CDR3 DNA: TGTGCCAGCAAACGCTCTTTCGAGGTTGAGGCTTTCTTT
J gene: TRBJ2-4; D gene: .; CDR3 length: 16; clone size: .; V gene: TRBV15; CDR3 protein: CATSSDWNAAKNIQYF; CDR3 DNA: TGTGCCACCAGTTCCGACTGGAATGCAGCCAAAAACATTCAGTACTTC
J gene: TRBJ1-6; D gene: .; CDR3 length: 15; clone size: once; V gene: TRBV11-2; CDR3 protein: CASSPGWGFNSPLHF; CDR3 DNA: TGTGCCAGCAGCCCTGGTTGGGGCTTTAATTCACCCCTCCACTTT
J gene: TRBJ2-3; D gene: .; CDR3 length: 16; clone size: .; V gene: TRBV5-1; CDR3 protein: CASSAGKDSYTDTQYF; CDR3 DNA: TGCGCCAGCAGCGCTGGGAAGGACTCTTACACAGATACGCAGTATTTT
J gene: TRBJ2-4; D gene: .; CDR3 length: 14; clone size: .; V gene: TRBV5-4; CDR3 protein: CASSLSTGRDIQYF; CDR3 DNA: TGTGCCAGCAGCTTGAGCACAGGGAGGGACATTCAGTACTTC
J gene: TRBJ1-3; D gene: .; CDR3 length: 16; clone size: .; V gene: TRBV25-1; CDR3 protein: CASSAPPPGRGNTIYF; CDR3 DNA: TGTGCCAGCAGTGCACCCCCTCCGGGGAGAGGAAACACCATATATTTT
J gene: TRBJ2-1; D gene: TRBD2; CDR3 length: 16; clone size: .; V gene: TRBV4-1; CDR3 protein: CASSQDSAGVFNEQFF; CDR3 DNA: TGCGCCAGCAGCCAAGATTCGGCGGGAGTTTTCAATGAGCAGTTCTTC
J gene: TRBJ1-6; D gene: TRBD1; CDR3 length: 15; clone size: .; V gene: TRBV5-4; CDR3 protein: CASSGEQGDNSPLHF; CDR3 DNA: TGTGCCAGCAGCGGAGAACAGGGGGATAATTCACCCCTCCACTTT
J gene: TRBJ1-3; D gene: .; CDR3 length: 17; clone size: .; V gene: TRBV5-6; CDR3 protein: CASSLGLRADGGNTIYF; CDR3 DNA: TGTGCCAGCAGCTTGGGACTCAGGGCGGATGGGGGAAACACCATATATTTT
J gene: TRBJ1-2; D gene: TRBD1; CDR3 length: 12; clone size: .; V gene: TRBV30; CDR3 protein: CAWNGQGGGYTF; CDR3 DNA: TGTGCCTGGAACGGACAGGGCGGTGGCTACACCTTC
J gene: TRBJ2-3; D gene: .; CDR3 length: 14; clone size: .; V gene: TRBV18; CDR3 protein: CASSLRPGQDTQYF; CDR3 DNA: TGTGCCAGCTCACTACGGCCCGGACAAGATACGCAGTATTTT
J gene: TRBJ2-7; D gene: TRBD1; CDR3 length: 14; clone size: .; V gene: TRBV7-2; CDR3 protein: CASSQLGQRIEQYF; CDR3 DNA: TGTGCCAGCAGTCAGCTGGGACAGAGGATAGAGCAGTACTTC
J gene: TRBJ2-1; D gene: .; CDR3 length: 13; clone size: .; V gene: TRBV5-1; CDR3 protein: CASSMDMGFGQFF; CDR3 DNA: TGCGCCAGCAGCATGGATATGGGCTTCGGGCAGTTCTTC
J gene: TRBJ1-4; D gene: TRBD1; CDR3 length: 16; clone size: .; V gene: TRBV19; CDR3 protein: CASSALDRGSEEKLFF; CDR3 DNA: TGTGCCAGTAGCGCCCTGGACAGGGGATCAGAAGAAAAACTGTTTTTT
J gene: TRBJ2-3; D gene: .; CDR3 length: 12; clone size: .; V gene: TRBV7-9; CDR3 protein: CASSIQGYTQYF; CDR3 DNA: TGTGCCAGCAGCATACAGGGATATACGCAGTATTTT
J gene: TRBJ1-6; D gene: .; CDR3 length: 15; clone size: .; V gene: TRBV6-5; CDR3 protein: CASYPAGTYNSPLHF; CDR3 DNA: TGTGCCAGCTACCCCGCGGGCACCTATAATTCACCCCTCCACTTT
J gene: TRBJ1-6; D gene: TRBD1; CDR3 length: 15; clone size: .; V gene: TRBV7-2; CDR3 protein: CASSFRQGRQSPLHF; CDR3 DNA: TGTGCCAGCAGCTTCCGACAGGGGCGACAGTCACCCCTCCACTTT
J gene: TRBJ2-1; D gene: TRBD1; CDR3 length: 15; clone size: .; V gene: TRBV6-5; CDR3 protein: CASRVDRGNYNEQFF; CDR3 DNA: TGTGCCAGCAGAGTCGACAGGGGTAACTACAATGAGCAGTTCTTC
J gene: TRBJ2-7; D gene: .; CDR3 length: 14; clone size: .; V gene: TRBV6-2/TRBV6-3; CDR3 protein: CASSSDYFGYEQYF; CDR3 DNA: TGTGCCAGCAGTTCCGACTATTTTGGATACGAGCAGTACTTC
J gene: TRBJ2-3; D gene: .; CDR3 length: 13; clone size: once; V gene: TRBV18; CDR3 protein: CASSPAPRDTQYF; CDR3 DNA: TGTGCCAGCTCACCGGCCCCGCGGGATACGCAGTATTTT
J gene: TRBJ1-2; D gene: .; CDR3 length: 12; clone size: .; V gene: TRBV19; CDR3 protein: CASRASNYGYTF; CDR3 DNA: TGTGCCAGTAGGGCTAGTAACTATGGCTACACCTTC
J gene: TRBJ2-7; D gene: .; CDR3 length: 15; clone size: .; V gene: TRBV21-1; CDR3 protein: CASSPGGPQAHEQYF; CDR3 DNA: TGTGCCAGCAGCCCAGGTGGCCCCCAGGCCCACGAGCAGTACTTC
J gene: TRBJ1-2; D gene: TRBD1; CDR3 length: 12; clone size: once; V gene: TRBV5-4; CDR3 protein: CASSLAGGRRTF; CDR3 DNA: TGTGCCAGCAGCTTGGCAGGGGGCCGGCGCACCTTC
J gene: TRBJ1-3; D gene: .; CDR3 length: 14; clone size: .; V gene: TRBV5-4; CDR3 protein: CASSFGGGRNTIYF; CDR3 DNA: TGTGCCAGCAGCTTCGGTGGGGGCCGGAACACCATATATTTT
J gene: TRBJ1-6; D gene: .; CDR3 length: 13; clone size: few; V gene: TRBV5-1; CDR3 protein: CASSLTGTSPLHF; CDR3 DNA: TGCGCCAGCAGCTTGACAGGGACTTCACCCCTCCACTTT
J gene: TRBJ2-7; D gene: TRBD2; CDR3 length: 13; clone size: once; V gene: TRBV30; CDR3 protein: CAWSSSGSYEQYF; CDR3 DNA: TGTGCCTGGAGTTCGAGCGGGAGCTACGAGCAGTACTTC
J gene: TRBJ2-7; D gene: .; CDR3 length: 12; clone size: .; V gene: TRBV6-1; CDR3 protein: CASSEGPYEQYF; CDR3 DNA: TGTGCCAGCAGTGAGGGCCCTTACGAGCAGTACTTC
J gene: TRBJ1-4; D gene: TRBD1; CDR3 length: 14; clone size: .; V gene: TRBV29-1; CDR3 protein: CSTRPDRGGEKLFF; CDR3 DNA: TGCAGCACCAGGCCGGACAGGGGGGGTGAAAAACTGTTTTTT
J gene: TRBJ2-6; D gene: TRBD1; CDR3 length: 15; clone size: .; V gene: TRBV19; CDR3 protein: CASRRQGFGANVLTF; CDR3 DNA: TGTGCCAGTAGGAGACAGGGATTTGGGGCCAACGTCCTGACTTTC
J gene: TRBJ2-3; D gene: .; CDR3 length: 13; clone size: .; V gene: TRBV4-1; CDR3 protein: CASSLAEPDTQYF; CDR3 DNA: TGCGCCAGCAGCCTAGCTGAGCCAGATACGCAGTATTTT
J gene: TRBJ1-6; D gene: .; CDR3 length: 13; clone size: .; V gene: TRBV6-5; CDR3 protein: CASSYRGGSPLHF; CDR3 DNA: TGTGCCAGCAGTTACAGAGGTGGATCACCCCTCCACTTT
J gene: TRBJ2-1; D gene: TRBD2; CDR3 length: 16; clone size: .; V gene: TRBV18; CDR3 protein: CASSPLGRGGPNEQFF; CDR3 DNA: TGTGCCAGCTCACCACTTGGTCGGGGGGGGCCCAATGAGCAGTTCTTC
J gene: TRBJ2-7; D gene: TRBD1; CDR3 length: 17; clone size: .; V gene: TRBV5-1; CDR3 protein: CASSLGQGDIASGEQYF; CDR3 DNA: TGCGCCAGCAGCTTGGGCCAGGGGGACATTGCGTCGGGCGAGCAGTACTTC
J gene: TRBJ1-2; D gene: .; CDR3 length: 14; clone size: .; V gene: TRBV30; CDR3 protein: CAWISGPRNYGYTF; CDR3 DNA: TGTGCCTGGATTTCTGGCCCGCGGAACTATGGCTACACCTTC
J gene: TRBJ2-1; D gene: .; CDR3 length: 16; clone size: .; V gene: TRBV7-2; CDR3 protein: CASSLRSLTVFNEQFF; CDR3 DNA: TGTGCCAGCAGCTTAAGGTCACTTACAGTTTTCAATGAGCAGTTCTTC
J gene: TRBJ1-1; D gene: TRBD1; CDR3 length: 12; clone size: few; V gene: TRBV28; CDR3 protein: CASRTGSSEAFF; CDR3 DNA: TGTGCCAGCAGGACAGGGTCCTCTGAAGCTTTCTTT
J gene: TRBJ2-7; D gene: .; CDR3 length: 18; clone size: .; V gene: TRBV21-1; CDR3 protein: CASSKDLRGTFHSYEQYF; CDR3 DNA: TGTGCCAGCAGCAAAGATTTAAGGGGAACCTTTCACTCCTACGAGCAGTACTTC
J gene: TRBJ2-7; D gene: TRBD1; CDR3 length: 15; clone size: once; V gene: TRBV6-5; CDR3 protein: CASRAATQGSYEQYF; CDR3 DNA: TGTGCCAGCAGGGCAGCAACACAGGGGTCCTACGAGCAGTACTTC
J gene: TRBJ2-7; D gene: TRBD2; CDR3 length: 14; clone size: .; V gene: TRBV7-6; CDR3 protein: CASSVSGRASEQYF; CDR3 DNA: TGTGCCAGCAGCGTGTCCGGGAGGGCCTCCGAGCAGTACTTC